The source of this TCR beta chain is a study of T cell changes during pregnancy in multiple sclerosis. The assay was immunoSEQ multiplex PCR, and TCRdb's table has in-frame clones only and misses some. The table has approximately 83,000 clones, 90% to 95% seen once; the top ten hold 2.2%. A note on this clone: Other nucleotide sequences from this sample produce the same CDR3.

The source is a female donor with multiple sclerosis, enrolled in a pregnancy study. Specimen: peripheral blood, collected in the third trimester of pregnancy.

The CDR3 DNA is TGCGCCAGCAGCTTGGACAGGGGAATGCGCTACACCTTC. Translated: CASSLDRGMRYTF. The rearrangement joins TRBV5-1 to TRBJ1-2, with 7 bases aligning to TRBD1. Looked up from germline, CDR1 is SGHRS and CDR2 is YFSETQ. The length of the CDR3 is 13 residues. Trimming cost V 0 bases and J 9 bases; bases outside gene matches: 5.